The 14 T cell receptor beta chains given below trace back to one sample, sequenced in a study of human T cells and chemical hapten exposure. Time point: pre-sensitization, week 0. Treatment specified: therapeutic diphenylcyclopropenone sensitization with weekly scalp DPC. TCRdb re-called the RACE reads through MiXCR, storing one row per CDR3 protein. The sample lists about 120,000 distinct CDR3 sequences; approximately 13% were seen once. The source was whole blood, collected in connection with sensitization to the hapten diphenylcyclopropenone (DPC). These receptors were obtained from a young woman with alopecia areata. Some clones in this sample may be carry-over from other donors' samples.

J is TRBJ2-2 and V is TRBV6-5; 8 bases are a match to TRBD1. V was clipped by 6 bases and J by 3 bases; unmatched bases: 9. Germline CDR1 and CDR2: MNHEY and SVGAGI. The CDR3 loop spans 16 amino acids. The CDR3 region is CASSRTGLWDTGELFF. CDR3 DNA: TGTGCCAGCAGCCGGACAGGGCTCTGGGACACCGGGGAGCTGTTTTTT.

In this sample, this clonotype turned up many times. V and J are TRBV6-5 and TRBJ1-2, with D tentatively TRBD1 (5 bases). Trimming removed 5 bases from V and 9 bases from J, with 13 bases in between. CDR3 length: 12 residues. The germline V gene encodes CDR1 MNHEY and CDR2 SVGAGI. The CDR3 reads CASSQGGGSYTF. CDR3 nucleotide sequence: TGTGCCAGCAGTCAAGGCGGGGGAAGCTACACCTTC.

This chain joins TRBV11-2 and TRBJ2-3; TRBD2 matches at 13 bases. V shed 4 bases, J shed 3 bases, and the junction held 4 bases outside the gene matches. Germline V gene sequence: CDR1 SGHAT, CDR2 FQNNGV. The CDR3 length is 16 residues. The DNA for the CDR3 is TGTGCCAGCAGCTCAGGGGGACTAGCGGGGACAGATACGCAGTATTTT. It yields the protein CASSSGGLAGTDTQYF.

This clonotype was found a few times. This rearrangement joins TRBV28 to TRBJ1-1, with TRBD1 as a possible D gene (5 bases). CDR1 and CDR2 (germline): MDHEN, SYDVKM. Trimming took 5 bases from V and 1 from J, leaving 14 bases between them. The CDR3 has 15 residues. This CDR3 is CASSRRGVKNTEAFF. The CDR3 DNA is TGTGCCAGCAGTAGGAGGGGAGTGAAGAACACTGAAGCTTTCTTT.

This clonotype came up many times. The V and J genes are TRBV12-3 or TRBV12-4 and TRBJ1-5; no firm D call. V was cut by 1 base and J by 2 bases, with 9 bases left in between. This CDR3 is 15 amino acids long. The CDR3 DNA reads TGTGCCAGCAGTTTAGGATTTGGCGGCAATCAGCCCCAGCATTTT. It encodes CASSLGFGGNQPQHF.

CDR3 nucleotides: TGCAGTGCTAGGAACCCACGGGGGTCCTACGAGCAGTACTTC. It specifies CSARNPRGSYEQYF. J is TRBJ2-7 and V is TRBV20-1, with a weak D call TRBD2 (6 bases). Germline V gene lookup returns CDR1 DFQATT and CDR2 SNEGSKA (reference sequence). V was pared by 3 bases and J by 1 base, with 13 bases between. The CDR3 has 14 residues.

This clonotype came up many times. The chain is built from TRBV5-1 and TRBJ1-1; D is possibly TRBD1 (6 bases). Trimming shortened V by 0 bases and J by 0 bases, and 12 bases separated the two germline ends. This CDR3 has 16 amino acids. In germline, CDR1 is SGHRS, CDR2 YFSETQ. CDR3 sequence reads: CASSLEYGQMNTEAFF. The CDR3 bases are TGCGCCAGCAGCTTGGAGTACGGACAGATGAACACTGAAGCTTTCTTT.

This clonotype was seen only a few times. This chain connects TRBV20-1 to TRBJ2-1; 9 bases line up with TRBD1. The CDR3 contains 13 residues. V lost 2 bases, J lost 6 bases, and 2 bases stayed unmatched. CDR1 is DFQATT and CDR2 is SNEGSKA in the germline V gene (reference sequence). CDR3 loop: CSARWDRVNEQFF. In DNA, the CDR3 is TGCAGTGCTAGATGGGACAGGGTCAATGAGCAGTTCTTC.

The chain employs TRBV28 and TRBJ2-7, with no clear D. Germline CDR1 MDHEN, CDR2 SYDVKM. V was shortened by 5 bases and J by 3 bases, with 5 bases between the two germline ends. This CDR3 spans 11 amino acids. The CDR3 loop reads CASSQYYEQYF. As DNA, the CDR3 is TGTGCCAGCAGTCAGTACTACGAGCAGTACTTC.

This chain uses TRBV5-1 with TRBJ1-4; TRBD1 aligns across 7 bases. The CDR3 totals 15 residues. With V trimmed by 0 bases and J by 3 bases, 2 bases remained unmatched. In germline, CDR1 is SGHRS, CDR2 YFSETQ. As DNA, the CDR3 is TGCGCCAGCAGCTTGGTCGGGACAGCTAATGAAAAACTGTTTTTT. This encodes CASSLVGTANEKLFF.

The gene calls are TRBV27 and TRBJ2-5; possible D gene TRBD1, 6 bases. The V end lost 2 bases, the J end lost 5 bases, and 12 bases lay between the germline ends. Germline V lookup: CDR1 MNHEY, CDR2 SMNVEV (reference sequence). The length of the CDR3 is 14 residues. This CDR3 reads CASSLRGQGETQYF. The CDR3 nucleotides are TGTGCCAGCAGTTTAAGGGGCCAGGGGGAGACCCAGTACTTC.

In this sample, this clonotype turned up many times. This rearrangement joins TRBV7-2 to TRBJ1-2, with D maybe TRBD1 (5 bases). This CDR3 region has 14 residues. Trimming cost V 0 bases and J 3 bases, with 8 bases left between them. Germline V gives CDR1 SGHTA, CDR2 FQGNSA. CDR3 bases: TGTGCCAGCAGCTTAGCGCTGGGGGACTATGGCTACACCTTC. Residues: CASSLALGDYGYTF.

The chain uses TRBV21-1 and TRBJ2-5. TRBV21-1 is an annotated pseudogene. The CDR3 totals 10 residues. This CDR3 reads CASPQETQYF. The CDR3, as DNA: TGTGCCAGCCCCCAAGAGACCCAGTACTTC.

The chain combines TRBV25-1 with TRBJ2-7, with D maybe TRBD1 (5 bases). Germline V CDR1 and CDR2: MGHDK, SYGVNS. This CDR3 comprises 13 residues. The V end lost 2 bases, the J end lost 3 bases, and 8 bases lay between the germline ends. The CDR3 spells CASSERQGYEQYF. The CDR3 bases are TGTGCCAGCAGTGAACGGCAGGGCTACGAGCAGTACTTC.